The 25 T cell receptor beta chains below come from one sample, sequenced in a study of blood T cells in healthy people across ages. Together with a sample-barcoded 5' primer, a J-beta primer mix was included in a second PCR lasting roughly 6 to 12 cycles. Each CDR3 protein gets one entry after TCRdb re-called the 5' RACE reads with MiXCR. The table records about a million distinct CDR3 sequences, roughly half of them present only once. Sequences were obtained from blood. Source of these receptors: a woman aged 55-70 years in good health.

This CDR3 reads CASSFGVEQYF. The CDR3 bases are TGTGCCAGCAGCTTTGGGGTCGAGCAGTACTTC. The J gene is TRBJ2-7, the V gene TRBV13; D remains ambiguous. Deletions cut 3 bases from V and 6 bases from J, with 6 bases between. Germline CDR1 reads PRHDT; CDR2 reads FYEKMQ (reference sequence). The CDR3 has 11 amino acids.

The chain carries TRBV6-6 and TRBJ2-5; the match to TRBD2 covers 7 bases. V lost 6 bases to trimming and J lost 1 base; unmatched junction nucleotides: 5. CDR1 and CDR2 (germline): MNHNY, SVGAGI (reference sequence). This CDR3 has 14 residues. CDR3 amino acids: CASRRAGLQETQYF. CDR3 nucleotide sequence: TGTGCCAGCAGAAGAGCGGGACTCCAAGAGACCCAGTACTTC.

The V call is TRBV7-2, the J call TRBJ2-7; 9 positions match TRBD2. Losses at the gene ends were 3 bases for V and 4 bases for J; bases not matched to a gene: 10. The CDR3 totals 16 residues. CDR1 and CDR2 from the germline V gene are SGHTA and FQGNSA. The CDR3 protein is CASSLRRTSGRYEQYF. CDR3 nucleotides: TGTGCCAGCAGCTTGAGACGTACTAGCGGGCGGTACGAGCAGTACTTC. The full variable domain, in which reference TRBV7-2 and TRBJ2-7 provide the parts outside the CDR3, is GAGVSQSPSNKVTEKGKDVELRCDPISGHTALYWYRQSLGQGLEFLIYFQGNSAPDKSGLPSDRFSAERTGGSVSTLTIQRTQQEDSAVYLCASSLRRTSGRYEQYFGPGTRLTVT.

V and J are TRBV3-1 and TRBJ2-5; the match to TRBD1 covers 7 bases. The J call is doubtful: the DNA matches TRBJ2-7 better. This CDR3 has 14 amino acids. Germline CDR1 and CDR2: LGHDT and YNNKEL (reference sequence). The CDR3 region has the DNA TGTGCCAGCAGCCGAAGGGACAGCGACTACGAGCAGTACTTC. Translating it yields CASSRRDSDYEQYF.

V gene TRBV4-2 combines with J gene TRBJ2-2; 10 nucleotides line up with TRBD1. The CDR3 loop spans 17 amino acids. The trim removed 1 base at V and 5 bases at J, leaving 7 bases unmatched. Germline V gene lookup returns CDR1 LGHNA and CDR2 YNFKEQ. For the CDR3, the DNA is TGTGCCAGCAGCCAAGGGCTGGACAGGGGGGATACCGGGGAGCTGTTTTTT. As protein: CASSQGLDRGDTGELFF.

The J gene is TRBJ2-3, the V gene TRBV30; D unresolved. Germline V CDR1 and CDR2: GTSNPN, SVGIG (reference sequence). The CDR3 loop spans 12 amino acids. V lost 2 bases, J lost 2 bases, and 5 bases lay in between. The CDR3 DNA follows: TGTGCCTGGAGTAGGTCCACAGATACGCAGTATTTT. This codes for CAWSRSTDTQYF.

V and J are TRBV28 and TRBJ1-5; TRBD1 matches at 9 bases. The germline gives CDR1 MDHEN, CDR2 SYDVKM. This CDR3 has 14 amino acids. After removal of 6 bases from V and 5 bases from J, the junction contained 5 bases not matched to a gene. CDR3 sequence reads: CASSIGQGYQPQHF. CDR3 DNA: TGTGCCAGCAGCATTGGACAGGGGTATCAGCCCCAGCATTTT.

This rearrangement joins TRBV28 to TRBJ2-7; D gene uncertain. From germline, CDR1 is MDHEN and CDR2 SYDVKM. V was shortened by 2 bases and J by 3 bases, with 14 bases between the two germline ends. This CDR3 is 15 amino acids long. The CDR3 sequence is CASSLKNYPIYEQYF. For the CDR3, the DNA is TGTGCCAGCAGTTTAAAGAACTACCCCATCTACGAGCAGTACTTC.

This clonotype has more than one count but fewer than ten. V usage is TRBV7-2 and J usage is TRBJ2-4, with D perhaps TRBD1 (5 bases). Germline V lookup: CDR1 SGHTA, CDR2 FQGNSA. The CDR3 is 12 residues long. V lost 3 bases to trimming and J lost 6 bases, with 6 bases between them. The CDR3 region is CASSFQGNIQYF. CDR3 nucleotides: TGTGCCAGCAGCTTTCAGGGAAACATTCAGTACTTC.

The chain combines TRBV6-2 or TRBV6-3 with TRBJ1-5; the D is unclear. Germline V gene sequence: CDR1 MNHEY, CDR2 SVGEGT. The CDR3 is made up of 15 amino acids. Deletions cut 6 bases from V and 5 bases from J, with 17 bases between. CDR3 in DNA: TGTGCCAGCAGGGCCGCGGCGGGAACGGATCAGCCCCAGCATTTT. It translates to CASRAAAGTDQPQHF.

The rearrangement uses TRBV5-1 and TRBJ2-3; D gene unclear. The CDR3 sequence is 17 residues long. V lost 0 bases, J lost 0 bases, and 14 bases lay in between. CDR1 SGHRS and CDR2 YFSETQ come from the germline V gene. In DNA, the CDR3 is TGCGCCAGCAGCTTGGTTTTAACCACTTCTAGCACAGATACGCAGTATTTT. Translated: CASSLVLTTSSTDTQYF.

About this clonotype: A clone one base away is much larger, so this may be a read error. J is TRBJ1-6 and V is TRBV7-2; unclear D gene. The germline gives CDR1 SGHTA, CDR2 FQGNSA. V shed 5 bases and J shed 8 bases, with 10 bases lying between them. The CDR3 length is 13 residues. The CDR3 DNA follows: TGTGCCAGCAGCCTTCGTCTTGATTCACCCCTCCACTTT. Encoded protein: CASSLRLDSPLHF.

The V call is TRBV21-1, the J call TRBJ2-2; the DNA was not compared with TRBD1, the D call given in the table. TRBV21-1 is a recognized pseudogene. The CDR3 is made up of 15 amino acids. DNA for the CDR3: TGTGCCAGCCCGGGACAGGAGATGAACACCGGGGAGCTGTTTTTT. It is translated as CASPGQEMNTGELFF.

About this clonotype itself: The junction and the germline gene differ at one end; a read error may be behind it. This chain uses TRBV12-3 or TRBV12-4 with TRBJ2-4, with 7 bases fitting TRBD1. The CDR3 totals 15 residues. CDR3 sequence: CASSNFEGAKNTQYF. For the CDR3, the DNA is TGTGCCAGCAGTAATTTTGAGGGGGCCAAAAACACTCAGTACTTC.

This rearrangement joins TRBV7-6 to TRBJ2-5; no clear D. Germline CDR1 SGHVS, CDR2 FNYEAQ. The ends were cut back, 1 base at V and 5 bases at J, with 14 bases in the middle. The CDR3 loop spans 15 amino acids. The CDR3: CASSLVDNLGETQYF. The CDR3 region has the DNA TGTGCCAGCAGCTTAGTTGACAATCTTGGGGAGACCCAGTACTTC.

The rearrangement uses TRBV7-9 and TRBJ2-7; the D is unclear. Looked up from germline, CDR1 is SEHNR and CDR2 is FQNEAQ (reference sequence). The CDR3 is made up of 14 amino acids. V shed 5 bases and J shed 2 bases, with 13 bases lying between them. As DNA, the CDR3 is TGTGCCAGCAGCCAATCCGTCGAGGCCTACGAGCAGTACTTC. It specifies CASSQSVEAYEQYF.

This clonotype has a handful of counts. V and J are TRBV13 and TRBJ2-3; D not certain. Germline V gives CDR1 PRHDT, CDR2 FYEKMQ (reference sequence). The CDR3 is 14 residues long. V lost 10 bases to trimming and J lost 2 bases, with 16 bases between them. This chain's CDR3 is CATLWQSHTDTQYF. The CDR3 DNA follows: TGTGCCACCTTATGGCAGAGTCACACAGATACGCAGTATTTT.

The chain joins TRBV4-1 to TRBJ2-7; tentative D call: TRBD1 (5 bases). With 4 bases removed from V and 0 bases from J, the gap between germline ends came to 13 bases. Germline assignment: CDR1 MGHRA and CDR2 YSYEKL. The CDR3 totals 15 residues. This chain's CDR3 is CASSLDHRSSYEQYF. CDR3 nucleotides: TGCGCCAGCAGCCTCGACCACAGGAGCTCCTACGAGCAGTACTTC.

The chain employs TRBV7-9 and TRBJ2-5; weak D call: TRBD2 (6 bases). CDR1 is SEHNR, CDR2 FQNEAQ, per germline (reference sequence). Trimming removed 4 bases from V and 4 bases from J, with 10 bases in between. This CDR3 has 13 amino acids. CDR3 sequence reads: CASSSRGIETQYF. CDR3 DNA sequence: TGTGCCAGCAGCTCACGCGGGATAGAGACCCAGTACTTC.

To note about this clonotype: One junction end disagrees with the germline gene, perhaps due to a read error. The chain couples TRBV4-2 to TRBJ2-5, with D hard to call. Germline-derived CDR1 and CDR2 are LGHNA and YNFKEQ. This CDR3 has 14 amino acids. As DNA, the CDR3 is TGTGCCACCAGCCAAGAAGGGTTCCAAGAGACCCAGTACTTC. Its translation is CATSQEGFQETQYF.

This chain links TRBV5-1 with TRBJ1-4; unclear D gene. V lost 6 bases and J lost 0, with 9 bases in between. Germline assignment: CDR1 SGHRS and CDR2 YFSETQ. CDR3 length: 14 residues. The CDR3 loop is CASTPSSTNEKLFF. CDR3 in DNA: TGCGCCAGCACCCCAAGCTCAACTAATGAAAAACTGTTTTTT.

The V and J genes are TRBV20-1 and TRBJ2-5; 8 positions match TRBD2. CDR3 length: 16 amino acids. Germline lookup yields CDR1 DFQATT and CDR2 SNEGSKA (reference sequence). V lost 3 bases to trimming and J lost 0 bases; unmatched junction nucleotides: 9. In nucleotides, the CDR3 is TGCAGTGCTAGGGCCACTAGCGGAATGTACCAAGAGACCCAGTACTTC. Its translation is CSARATSGMYQETQYF.

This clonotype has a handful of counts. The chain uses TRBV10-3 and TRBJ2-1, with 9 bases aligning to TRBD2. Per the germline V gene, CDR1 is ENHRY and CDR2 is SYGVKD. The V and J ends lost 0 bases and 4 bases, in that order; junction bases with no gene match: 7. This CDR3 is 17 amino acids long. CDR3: CAISESMGSGRYNEQFF. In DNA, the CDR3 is TGTGCCATCAGTGAGTCGATGGGTAGCGGGAGATACAATGAGCAGTTCTTC.

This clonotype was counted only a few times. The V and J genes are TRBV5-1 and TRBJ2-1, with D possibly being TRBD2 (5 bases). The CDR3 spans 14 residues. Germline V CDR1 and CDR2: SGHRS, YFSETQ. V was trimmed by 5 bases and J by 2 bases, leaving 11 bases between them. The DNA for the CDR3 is TGCGCCAGCAGTTCGGGCGGGCCCTACAATGAGCAGTTCTTC. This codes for CASSSGGPYNEQFF.

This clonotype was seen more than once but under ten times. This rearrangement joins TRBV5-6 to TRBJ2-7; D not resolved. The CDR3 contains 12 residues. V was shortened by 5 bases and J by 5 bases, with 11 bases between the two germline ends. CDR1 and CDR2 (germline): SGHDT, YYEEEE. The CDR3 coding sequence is TGTGCCAGCAGTCGCGGACCGGACGAGCAGTACTTC. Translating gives CASSRGPDEQYF.